These 26 T cell receptor beta chains share one sample of origin, sequenced in a study of shared clonotypes between healthy human individuals (dated by TCRdb to about 2020). For the CD8 naive samples, CD45RO-negative cells were positively selected for CCR7, yielding a CD45RA+CCR7+ population from which TemRA cells were excluded. The protocol used for the library was the immunoSEQ multiplex PCR assay. The clones in this table, taken by TCRdb from immuneACCESS, are in-frame only. Not every clone is retained; where verified, under half of the shortfall comes from an unresolved V gene, and the cause of the rest is unknown. The sample table lists 760,000 or so clones, about 96% of them with a count of one. The ten largest clones represent roughly 0.23% of the sample. The sequencing sample was made of naive CD8+ T cells sorted from blood. The cell subset or site label for this specimen denotes: CD45RA+CCR7+. All receptors come from a man younger than 40 in good health.

The chain uses TRBV4-3 and TRBJ2-7; 8 positions match TRBD2. J lost 5 bases, V lost 1 base, and 4 bases had no gene match. The length of the CDR3 is 14 residues. Germline CDR1 is LGHNA and CDR2 is YSLEER. CDR3 coding DNA: TGCGCCAGCAGCCAAGGATCGGGGGGGGACGAGCAGTACTTC. Encoded protein: CASSQGSGGDEQYF.

The chain employs TRBV7-9 and TRBJ2-5; D is possibly TRBD2 (6 bases). Germline V gene data show CDR1 as SEHNR and CDR2 as FQNEAQ (reference sequence). The CDR3 spans 13 residues. Deletions cut 1 base from V and 3 bases from J, with 6 bases between. This CDR3 is CASSLEREETQYF. The DNA for the CDR3 is TGTGCCAGCAGCTTAGAGCGGGAAGAGACCCAGTACTTC.

J is TRBJ1-3 and V is TRBV7-9; possibly TRBD1 for D (6 bases). This CDR3 contains 19 residues. Between the trimmed V and J ends, which lost 5 bases and 3 bases, there was a span of 26 bases. Germline values: CDR1 SEHNR, CDR2 FQNEAQ (reference sequence). The CDR3, as DNA: TGTGCCAGCAGCCCGAGTGCTGGGACATCATCTGCTTTTGGAAACACCATATATTTT. Translating gives CASSPSAGTSSAFGNTIYF.

The chain joins TRBV4-1 to TRBJ2-7, with 7 bases fitting TRBD1. Germline V gives CDR1 MGHRA, CDR2 YSYEKL. This CDR3 contains 15 residues. Unmatched junction bases numbered 8, after V lost 0 bases and J lost 6 bases. DNA for the CDR3: TGCGCCAGCAGCCAAGACAGAGGGGGCCTCGGCGAGCAGTACTTC. Its translation is CASSQDRGGLGEQYF.

The chain is built from TRBV7-2 and TRBJ1-4; 7 bases map to TRBD1. V was pared by 5 bases and J by 3 bases, with 9 bases of the junction left unmatched. This CDR3 is built from 16 residues. The germline CDR1 and CDR2 sequences are SGHTA and FQGNSA. CDR3: CASSTYTGEANEKLFF. The CDR3 coding sequence is TGTGCCAGCAGCACCTATACAGGGGAGGCTAATGAAAAACTGTTTTTT.

The chain carries TRBV7-9 and TRBJ1-2; the D is unclear. There are 12 residues in the CDR3. V lost 10 bases and J lost 8, with 17 bases in between. Germline assignment: CDR1 SEHNR and CDR2 FQNEAQ (reference sequence). The CDR3 DNA is TGTGCCACCCTCCTCCCGAATCGCGGCTACACCTTC. This codes for CATLLPNRGYTF.

The chain has TRBV5-5 and TRBJ2-7; D is unclear. The CDR3 spans 14 residues. From germline, CDR1 is SGHKS and CDR2 YYEKEE (reference sequence). V was cut by 7 bases and J by 1 base, with 15 bases left in between. CDR3 in DNA: TGTGCCAGCCTCCCGGTATTAGGGTCCTACGAGCAGTACTTC. It is translated as CASLPVLGSYEQYF.

The DNA for the CDR3 is TGTGCCGCGGGACAGGGCCTTCAGCCCCAGCATTTT. This codes for CAAGQGLQPQHF. This chain joins TRBV28 and TRBJ1-5, with 9 bases aligning to TRBD1. CDR3 length: 12 amino acids. The germline V gene has CDR1 MDHEN and CDR2 SYDVKM. Losses at the gene ends were 11 bases for V and 6 bases for J; bases not matched to a gene: 5. The full variable domain, its missing parts supplied by reference TRBV28 and TRBJ1-5, is DVKVTQSSRYLVKRTGEKVFLECVQDMDHENMFWYRQDPGLGLRLIYFSYDVKMKEKGDIPEGYSVSREKKERFSLILESASTNQTSMYLCAAGQGLQPQHFGDGTRLSIL.

CDR3 in amino acids: CASSWWSHSGETQYF. In DNA form, the CDR3 reads TGTGCCAGCAGCTGGTGGTCTCACTCGGGAGAGACCCAGTACTTC. The rearrangement joins TRBV11-2 to TRBJ2-5; D not certain. The ends were cut back, 4 bases at V and 4 bases at J, with 16 bases in the middle. Germline V lookup: CDR1 SGHAT, CDR2 FQNNGV. This CDR3 comprises 15 residues.

A note on this clone: The sample holds other DNA sequences that translate to the same CDR3. This chain uses TRBV9 with TRBJ2-7; 9 bases are a match to TRBD2. With 3 bases clipped from V and 0 bases from J, the junction kept 1 base outside the gene matches. The germline V gene has CDR1 SGDLS and CDR2 YYNGEE. The CDR3 length is 14 residues. The CDR3 DNA sequence: TGTGCCAGCAGCGGTAGCGGGAGCTCCTACGAGCAGTACTTC. The encoded protein is CASSGSGSSYEQYF.

This clone was found a few times. This chain joins TRBV9 and TRBJ1-3; possible D gene TRBD1, 5 bases. The CDR3 is 17 amino acids. Germline lookup yields CDR1 SGDLS and CDR2 YYNGEE. V was cut by 2 bases and J by 5 bases, with 20 bases left in between. Here the CDR3 DNA reads TGTGCCAGCAGCGTCCAAGGGACCTCTGGCGGGAGAAACACCATATATTTT. Residues: CASSVQGTSGGRNTIYF.

J is TRBJ2-2 and V is TRBV7-9; D call uncertain. The ends were cut back, 5 bases at V and 2 bases at J, with 12 bases in the middle. Germline CDR1 is SEHNR and CDR2 is FQNEAQ (reference sequence). The CDR3 loop spans 15 amino acids. In DNA, the CDR3 is TGTGCCAGCAGCCGGCGGATTAATAACACCGGGGAGCTGTTTTTT. This codes for CASSRRINNTGELFF. The full variable domain, in which reference TRBV7-9 and TRBJ2-2 provide the parts outside the CDR3, is DTGVSQNPRHKITKRGQNVTFRCDPISEHNRLYWYRQTLGQGPEFLTYFQNEAQLEKSRLLSDRFSAERPKGSFSTLEIQRTEQGDSAMYLCASSRRINNTGELFFGEGSRLTVL.

The chain carries TRBV27 and TRBJ1-5; 8 nucleotides agree with TRBD1. V shed 6 bases and J 1 base; nucleotides not matched to a gene: 8. Germline assignment: CDR1 MNHEY and CDR2 SMNVEV (reference sequence). The CDR3 is made up of 16 amino acids. This CDR3 reads CASRTRGQGSNQPQHF. The CDR3, as DNA: TGTGCCAGCAGGACCAGAGGACAGGGAAGCAATCAGCCCCAGCATTTT.

The chain carries TRBV9 and TRBJ2-1; perhaps TRBD2 as D (6 bases). Germline loops: CDR1 SGDLS, CDR2 YYNGEE. V was pared by 4 bases and J by 6 bases, with 11 bases between. The CDR3 is 13 amino acids. CDR3 DNA: TGTGCCAGCAGCCCCACGGGGGTCAATGAGCAGTTCTTC. Protein: CASSPTGVNEQFF.

The gene calls are TRBV9 and TRBJ2-2; no clear D gene. CDR3 size: 17 residues. From germline, CDR1 is SGDLS and CDR2 YYNGEE. V was trimmed by 3 bases and J by 0 bases, leaving 15 bases between them. CDR3: CASSASRIGPNTGELFF. In nucleotides, the CDR3 is TGTGCCAGCAGCGCCTCGCGAATCGGTCCGAACACCGGGGAGCTGTTTTTT. Supplemented by reference TRBV9 and TRBJ2-2, the full variable domain reads DSGVTQTPKHLITATGQRVTLRCSPRSGDLSVYWYQQSLDQGLQFLIQYYNGEERAKGNILERFSAQQFPDLHSELNLSSLELGDSALYFCASSASRIGPNTGELFFGEGSRLTVL.

Turning to this clone: Other DNA sequences in the sample encode the same CDR3. The rearrangement uses TRBV6-4 and TRBJ2-1, with D possibly TRBD2 on 5 matching bases. Germline loops: CDR1 MRHNA, CDR2 SNTAGT. V was shortened by 3 bases and J by 3 bases, with 12 bases between the two germline ends. The CDR3 loop spans 15 amino acids. CDR3 region: CASSEGLADYNEQFF. The CDR3 bases are TGTGCCAGCAGTGAGGGTCTAGCTGACTACAATGAGCAGTTCTTC.

This sequence joins TRBV7-6 and TRBJ2-7; 9 positions match TRBD1. The CDR3 has 14 amino acids. Germline CDR1 and CDR2: SGHVS and FNYEAQ. V shed 3 bases and J 9 bases; nucleotides not matched to a gene: 9. The CDR3, as DNA: TGTGCCAGCAGCTTCGGGACAGGGTTACAAGCGCAGTACTTC. Its protein is CASSFGTGLQAQYF.

The chain recombines TRBV7-8 with TRBJ1-3, with D perhaps TRBD1 (5 bases). Between the trimmed V and J ends, which lost 7 bases and 0 bases, there was a span of 13 bases. Germline lookup yields CDR1 SGHVS and CDR2 FQNEAQ. The CDR3 loop spans 15 amino acids. The CDR3 protein is CASNPGTYSGNTIYF. In DNA form, the CDR3 reads TGTGCCAGCAACCCCGGGACCTACTCTGGAAACACCATATATTTT.

In this sample, this clone turned up once. The J gene is TRBJ2-6, the V gene TRBV11-2; D is uncertain. This CDR3 spans 15 amino acids. Germline CDR1 reads SGHAT; CDR2 reads FQNNGV. V was cut by 3 bases and J by 2 bases, with 8 bases left in between. The CDR3 protein is CASSLAVAGANVLTF. The CDR3 coding sequence is TGTGCCAGCAGCTTGGCGGTAGCTGGGGCCAACGTCCTGACTTTC.

The chain has TRBV7-3 and TRBJ2-7, with 9 bases that match TRBD2. Looked up from germline, CDR1 is SGHTA and CDR2 is FQGTGA. V trimming: 5 bases; J trimming: 5 bases; junction bases outside the gene matches: 10. The CDR3 has 15 amino acids. For the CDR3, the DNA is TGTGCCAGCAGCCTCCTAGTAGCGGGAGATCACGAGCAGTACTTC. Translation: CASSLLVAGDHEQYF.

This chain connects TRBV2 to TRBJ1-1, with D hard to call. Germline-derived CDR1 and CDR2 are SNHLY and FYNNEI. V lost 0 bases, J lost 1 base, and 12 bases lay in between. The CDR3 covers 16 residues. The CDR3 sequence is CASSEATGEGNTEAFF. The CDR3 DNA sequence: TGTGCCAGCAGTGAAGCGACGGGAGAGGGGAACACTGAAGCTTTCTTT.

The chain carries TRBV7-9 and TRBJ1-5, with no clear D. The CDR3 length is 13 residues. V was clipped by 1 base and J by 7 bases, with 8 bases between them. CDR1 and CDR2 (germline): SEHNR, FQNEAQ (reference sequence). In nucleotides, the CDR3 is TGTGCCAGCAGCTTAGAGGGCTGGCAGCCCCAGCATTTT. Its protein is CASSLEGWQPQHF.

The chain employs TRBV11-3 and TRBJ2-2; 7 nucleotides agree with TRBD1. CDR1 and CDR2 (germline): SGHNT, YENEEA. The CDR3 runs 17 residues. The V segment lost 4 bases and the J segment 0 bases; nucleotides outside the gene matches: 8. The CDR3 bases are TGTGCCAGCAGCTCCCCCCGGGACAGCGCGAACACCGGGGAGCTGTTTTTT. Protein: CASSSPRDSANTGELFF.

The genes are TRBV28 and TRBJ2-1, with 16 bases matching TRBD2. V lost 8 bases and J lost 9; bases outside the gene matches: 1. CDR1 and CDR2 from the germline V gene are MDHEN and SYDVKM. The CDR3 has 13 amino acids. CDR3 loop: CASGTSGRGEQFF. CDR3 nucleotide sequence: TGTGCCAGCGGGACTAGCGGGAGGGGTGAGCAGTTCTTC.

The rearrangement joins TRBV29-1 to TRBJ2-1; 14 positions agree with TRBD2. This CDR3 region has 16 residues. The V and J ends lost 6 bases and 3 bases, in that order; junction bases with no gene match: 7. The germline V gene encodes CDR1 SQVTM and CDR2 ANQGSEA. The CDR3 here is CSVTGLAGVNYNEQFF. DNA for the CDR3: TGCAGCGTCACGGGACTAGCGGGAGTTAACTACAATGAGCAGTTCTTC.

The J gene is TRBJ2-7, the V gene TRBV4-1; D is unresolved. Between the trimmed V and J ends, which lost 0 bases and 0 bases, there was a span of 6 bases. This CDR3 spans 14 amino acids. Germline V gene data show CDR1 as MGHRA and CDR2 as YSYEKL. CDR3 bases: TGCGCCAGCAGCCAAGAATCAACCTCCTACGAGCAGTACTTC. Translating it yields CASSQESTSYEQYF.